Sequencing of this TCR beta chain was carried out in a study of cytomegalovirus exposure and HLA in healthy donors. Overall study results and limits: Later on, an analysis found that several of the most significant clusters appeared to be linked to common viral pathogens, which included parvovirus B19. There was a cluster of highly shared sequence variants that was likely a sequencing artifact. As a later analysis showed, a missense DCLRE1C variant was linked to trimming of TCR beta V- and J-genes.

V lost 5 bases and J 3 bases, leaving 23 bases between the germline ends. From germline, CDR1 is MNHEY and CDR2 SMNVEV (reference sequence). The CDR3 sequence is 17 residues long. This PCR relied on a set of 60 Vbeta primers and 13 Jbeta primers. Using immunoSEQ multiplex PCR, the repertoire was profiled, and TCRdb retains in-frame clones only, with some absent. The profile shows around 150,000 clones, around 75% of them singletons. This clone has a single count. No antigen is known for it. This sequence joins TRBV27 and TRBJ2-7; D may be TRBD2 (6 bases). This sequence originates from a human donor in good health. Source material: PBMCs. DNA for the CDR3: TGTGCCAGCAGTATAAGAAGCCCACTAGCCTCGTACTACGAGCAGTACTTC. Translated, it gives CASSIRSPLASYYEQYF.